The 19 T cell receptor beta chains reported below all come from one sample, sequenced in a study of shared clonotypes between healthy human individuals. This table comes from immunoSEQ multiplex PCR, and its TCRdb copy is limited to in-frame clones, with some not included. The sample lists about 670,000 clones, about two thirds occurring once. The sequenced sample consisted of memory CD4+ T cells sorted from blood. Subset: CD45RA-negative fraction. The source of these receptors is a woman aged 25-40 years in good health.

V is TRBV5-4 and J is TRBJ2-7, with 11 positions matching TRBD1. CDR1 is SGHNT and CDR2 is YYREEE in the germline V gene (reference sequence). With V trimmed by 4 bases and J by 4 bases, 4 bases remained unmatched. The CDR3 loop spans 14 amino acids. The CDR3 DNA follows: TGTGCCAGCAGCCCGGGACAGGGGGGATACGAGCAGTACTTC. As protein: CASSPGQGGYEQYF.

The rearrangement uses TRBV7-8 and TRBJ2-6, with 9 bases matching TRBD1. This CDR3 has 21 amino acids. Germline CDR1 SGHVS, CDR2 FQNEAQ. V lost 0 bases, J lost 4 bases, and 16 bases stayed unmatched. CDR3 region: CASSLAPRTGDVVTGANVLTF. The DNA of the CDR3 is TGTGCCAGCAGCTTAGCGCCCCGGACAGGGGATGTCGTTACCGGGGCCAACGTCCTGACTTTC.

The rearrangement links TRBV7-9 to TRBJ2-3; TRBD1 matches 9 bases. This CDR3 is built from 14 residues. The junction had 5 bases not matched to a gene; V was cut back by 3 bases and J by 7 bases. Germline loops: CDR1 SEHNR, CDR2 FQNEAQ (reference sequence). The CDR3 nucleotides read TGTGCCAGCAGCTTGGGACAGGGCATCTATACGCAGTATTTT. It encodes CASSLGQGIYTQYF. Drawing the rest from reference TRBV7-9 and TRBJ2-3, the complete variable domain is DTGVSQNPRHKITKRGQNVTFRCDPISEHNRLYWYRQTLGQGPEFLTYFQNEAQLEKSRLLSDRFSAERPKGSFSTLEIQRTEQGDSAMYLCASSLGQGIYTQYFGPGTRLTVL.

The V and J genes are TRBV28 and TRBJ1-2, with TRBD1 identical over 10 bases. The junction had 10 bases not matched to a gene; V was cut back by 5 bases and J by 1 base. The germline CDR1 and CDR2 sequences are MDHEN and SYDVKM. This CDR3 spans 17 amino acids. CDR3 sequence (DNA): TGTGCCAGCAGTCGCCCGGGACAGGGGTCCCTTAACTATGGCTACACCTTC. This translates into CASSRPGQGSLNYGYTF.

V usage is TRBV6-5 and J usage is TRBJ2-7, with TRBD1 matching 9 bases. V lost 6 bases to trimming and J lost 5 bases; unmatched junction nucleotides: 5. The germline CDR1 and CDR2 sequences are MNHEY and SVGAGI. The CDR3 extends over 13 amino acids. DNA of the CDR3: TGTGCCAGCAGCGGACAGGGGAGCCACGAGCAGTACTTC. Translating it yields CASSGQGSHEQYF.

This clone was recorded many times. The gene calls are TRBV11-2 and TRBJ2-1; TRBD1 is a possible D gene (6 bases). CDR1 is SGHAT, CDR2 FQNNGV, per germline. V lost 7 bases, J lost 10 bases, and 14 bases lay in between. The CDR3 is 12 amino acids. The CDR3 DNA reads TGTGCCAGCACCGATCAGGGGCGGGAGCAGTTCTTC. This codes for CASTDQGREQFF.

The V and J genes are TRBV18 and TRBJ2-2; 9 positions match TRBD1. The CDR3 is 15 amino acids. Trimming took 3 bases from V and 5 from J; bases not matched to a gene: 4. Germline CDR1 reads KGHSH; CDR2 reads LQKENI. The CDR3 is CASSPTGGRTGELFF. Written as DNA, the CDR3 is TGTGCCAGCTCACCGACAGGGGGGCGGACCGGGGAGCTGTTTTTT.

V usage is TRBV15 and J usage is TRBJ2-2; D is uncertain. The germline CDR1 and CDR2 sequences are LNHNV and YYDKDF (reference sequence). The CDR3 contains 17 residues. V was clipped by 0 bases and J by 1 base, with 12 bases between them. The DNA of the CDR3 is TGTGCCACCAGCAGAGATCGGGCTAGGATGAACACCGGGGAGCTGTTTTTT. This sequence encodes CATSRDRARMNTGELFF.

The sample holds a few counts of this clone. In DNA form, the CDR3 reads TGCGCCAGCAGCTTGTCACAGACTCAAGGGGGACGGGAAGCTTTCTTT. Its protein product is CASSLSQTQGGREAFF. This chain uses TRBV5-1 with TRBJ1-1; possibly TRBD1 for D (6 bases). Trimming took 1 base from V and 8 from J, leaving 21 bases between them. The CDR3 runs to 16 residues. From germline, CDR1 is SGHRS and CDR2 YFSETQ.

This chain joins TRBV6-6 and TRBJ1-2; D gene ambiguous. The CDR3 consists of 11 residues. CDR1 is MNHNY and CDR2 is SVGAGI in the germline V gene (reference sequence). V lost 3 bases, J lost 6 bases, and 5 bases lay in between. DNA of the CDR3: TGTGCCAGCAGTTATCGGGATGGCTACACCTTC. It is translated as CASSYRDGYTF.

Points on this clone: The same CDR3 is also encoded by other DNA sequences in this sample. V usage is TRBV18 and J usage is TRBJ2-7; D is unclear. The CDR3 contains 12 residues. Germline CDR1 KGHSH, CDR2 LQKENI. Trimming cost V 3 bases and J 0 bases, with 3 bases left between them. The DNA for the CDR3 is TGTGCCAGCTCACCTTCCTCCTACGAGCAGTACTTC. This encodes CASSPSSYEQYF.

The chain couples TRBV10-3 to TRBJ2-3, with D maybe TRBD2 (6 bases). The germline gives CDR1 ENHRY, CDR2 SYGVKD. The CDR3 runs 16 residues. Trimming cost V 8 bases and J 2 bases, with 20 bases left between them. The CDR3 bases are TGTGCCATCGGGGCAGGAGGGCGGAAGGACACAGATACGCAGTATTTT. Its translation is CAIGAGGRKDTDTQYF.

About this clone itself: Additional DNA sequences in this sample encode the identical CDR3. V usage is TRBV19 and J usage is TRBJ2-1; possibly TRBD2 for D (5 bases). The germline V gene has CDR1 LNHDA and CDR2 SQIVND (reference sequence). Trimming stripped 6 bases from V and 0 bases from J, with 9 bases between. The CDR3 covers 14 residues. CDR3: CASRSGSSYNEQFF. As DNA, the CDR3 is TGTGCCAGTAGATCGGGGAGCTCCTACAATGAGCAGTTCTTC.

The chain links TRBV12-2 to TRBJ1-3. TRBV12-2 is a listed pseudogene. The CDR3 contains 9 residues. CDR3: CASRLLIYF. The DNA for the CDR3 is TGTGCAAGTCGCCTTCTCATATATTTT.

On this clone itself: A much larger clone lies one base from this, so it may be a read error. Other DNA sequences from this sample encode an identical CDR3 as well. The chain joins TRBV5-1 to TRBJ2-2; D is possibly TRBD1 or TRBD2 (5 bases each). CDR3 size: 15 residues. V lost 4 bases and J 1 base, leaving 11 bases between the germline ends. Germline V CDR1 and CDR2: SGHRS, YFSETQ. CDR3 sequence (DNA): TGCGCCAGCAGCACCGGGACGGAGAACACCGGGGAGCTGTTTTTT. It translates to CASSTGTENTGELFF. Looking up the rest from reference TRBV5-1 and TRBJ2-2 gives the full variable domain: KAGVTQTPRYLIKTRGQQVTLSCSPISGHRSVSWYQQTPGQGLQFLFEYFSETQRNKGNFPGRFSGRQFSNSRSEMNVSTLELGDSALYLCASSTGTENTGELFFGEGSRLTVL.

The chain carries TRBV7-2 and TRBJ2-1; 13 bases align to TRBD2. The ends lost 6 bases at V and 7 bases at J; junction bases unmatched: 6. The CDR3 spans 15 residues. CDR1 SGHTA and CDR2 FQGNSA come from the germline V gene. The DNA for the CDR3 is TGTGCCAGCAGTTGGACTAGCGGGAGTGTGAATGAGCAGTTCTTC. Its protein is CASSWTSGSVNEQFF.

This clone appeared a single time. The chain couples TRBV4-2 to TRBJ2-7, with a possible D match to TRBD2 (5 bases). From germline, CDR1 is LGHNA and CDR2 YNFKEQ. The CDR3 is 15 residues long. Deletions cut 0 bases from V and 7 bases from J, with 16 bases between. The CDR3 sequence is CASSQETTDPREQYF. The CDR3 region has the DNA TGTGCCAGCAGCCAAGAGACTACCGACCCTAGGGAGCAGTACTTC.

The J gene is TRBJ2-7, the V gene TRBV7-9; 10 bases fit TRBD2. The CDR3 is 15 residues long. The ends lost 5 bases at V and 0 bases at J; junction bases unmatched: 4. Per the germline V gene, CDR1 is SEHNR and CDR2 is FQNEAQ (reference sequence). In nucleotides, the CDR3 is TGTGCCAGCAGCGGGACTAGCGCCAACTCCTACGAGCAGTACTTC. It translates to CASSGTSANSYEQYF.

In DNA, the CDR3 is TGTGCCAGCAGCTCGTTGGATAGACCCTACGAGCAGTACTTC. This encodes CASSSLDRPYEQYF. This chain joins TRBV5-6 and TRBJ2-7, with D unclear. CDR3 length: 14 residues. Looked up from germline, CDR1 is SGHDT and CDR2 is YYEEEE. Between the trimmed V and J ends, which lost 3 bases and 2 bases, there was a span of 12 bases.